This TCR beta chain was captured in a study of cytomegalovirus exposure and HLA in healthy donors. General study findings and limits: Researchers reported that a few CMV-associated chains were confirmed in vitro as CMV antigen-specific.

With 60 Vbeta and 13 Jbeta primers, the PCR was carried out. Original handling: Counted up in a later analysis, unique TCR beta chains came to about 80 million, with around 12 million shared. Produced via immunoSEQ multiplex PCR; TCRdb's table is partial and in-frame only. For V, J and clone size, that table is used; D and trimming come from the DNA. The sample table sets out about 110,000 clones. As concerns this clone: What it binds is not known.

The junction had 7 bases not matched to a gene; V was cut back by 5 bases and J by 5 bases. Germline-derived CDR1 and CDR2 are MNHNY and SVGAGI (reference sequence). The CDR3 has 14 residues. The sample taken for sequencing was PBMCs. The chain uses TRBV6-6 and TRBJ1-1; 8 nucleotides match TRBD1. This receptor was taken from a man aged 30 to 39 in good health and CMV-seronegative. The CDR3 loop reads CASSLTGGWTEAFF. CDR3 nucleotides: TGTGCCAGCAGTCTAACAGGGGGATGGACTGAAGCTTTCTTT.